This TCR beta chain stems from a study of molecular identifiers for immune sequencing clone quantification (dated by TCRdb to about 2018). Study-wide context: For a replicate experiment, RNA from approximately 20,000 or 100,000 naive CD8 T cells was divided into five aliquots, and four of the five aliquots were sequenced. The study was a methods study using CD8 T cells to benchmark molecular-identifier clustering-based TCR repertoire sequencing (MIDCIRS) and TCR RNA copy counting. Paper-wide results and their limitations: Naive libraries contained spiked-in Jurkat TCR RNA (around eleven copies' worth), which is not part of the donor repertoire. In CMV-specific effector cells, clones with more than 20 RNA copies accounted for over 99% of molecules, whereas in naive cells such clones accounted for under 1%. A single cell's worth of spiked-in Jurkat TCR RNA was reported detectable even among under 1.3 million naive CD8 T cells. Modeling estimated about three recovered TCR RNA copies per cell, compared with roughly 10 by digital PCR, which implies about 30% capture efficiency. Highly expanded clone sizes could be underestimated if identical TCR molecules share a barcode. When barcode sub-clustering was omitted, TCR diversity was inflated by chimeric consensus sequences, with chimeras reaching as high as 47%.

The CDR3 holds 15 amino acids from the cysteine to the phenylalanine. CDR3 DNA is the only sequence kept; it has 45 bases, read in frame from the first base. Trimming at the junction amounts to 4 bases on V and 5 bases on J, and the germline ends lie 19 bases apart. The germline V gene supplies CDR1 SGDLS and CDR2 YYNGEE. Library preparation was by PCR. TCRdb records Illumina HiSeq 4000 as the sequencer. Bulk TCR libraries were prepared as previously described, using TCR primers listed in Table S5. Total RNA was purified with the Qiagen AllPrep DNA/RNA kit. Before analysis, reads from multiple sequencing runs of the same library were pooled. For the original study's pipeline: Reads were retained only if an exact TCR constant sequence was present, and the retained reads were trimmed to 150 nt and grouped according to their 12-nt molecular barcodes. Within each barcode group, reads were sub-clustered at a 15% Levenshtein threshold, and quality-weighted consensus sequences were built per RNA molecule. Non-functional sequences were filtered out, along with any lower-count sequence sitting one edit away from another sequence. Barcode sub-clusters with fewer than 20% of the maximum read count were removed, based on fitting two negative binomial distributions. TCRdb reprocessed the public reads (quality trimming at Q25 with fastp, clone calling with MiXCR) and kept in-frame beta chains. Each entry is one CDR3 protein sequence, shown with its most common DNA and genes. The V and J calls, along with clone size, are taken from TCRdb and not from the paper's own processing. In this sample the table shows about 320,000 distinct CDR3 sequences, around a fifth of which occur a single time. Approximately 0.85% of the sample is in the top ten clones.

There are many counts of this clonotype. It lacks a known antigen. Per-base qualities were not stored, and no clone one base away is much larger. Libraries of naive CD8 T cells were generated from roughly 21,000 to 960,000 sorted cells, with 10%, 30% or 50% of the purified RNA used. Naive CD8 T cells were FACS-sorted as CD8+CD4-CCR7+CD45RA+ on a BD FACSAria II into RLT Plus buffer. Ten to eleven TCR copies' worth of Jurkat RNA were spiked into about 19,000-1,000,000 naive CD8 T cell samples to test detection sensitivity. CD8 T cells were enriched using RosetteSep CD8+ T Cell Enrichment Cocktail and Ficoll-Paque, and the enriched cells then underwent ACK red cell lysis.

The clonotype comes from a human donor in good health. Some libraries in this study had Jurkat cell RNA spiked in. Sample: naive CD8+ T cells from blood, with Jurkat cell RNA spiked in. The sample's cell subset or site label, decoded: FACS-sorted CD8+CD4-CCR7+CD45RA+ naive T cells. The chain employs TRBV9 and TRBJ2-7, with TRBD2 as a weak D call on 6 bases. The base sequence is TGTGCCAGCAGCCTCGACGGACGGCGCGGGGACGAGCAGTACTTC. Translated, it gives CASSLDGRRGDEQYF.